Given below is one T cell receptor (beta chain) in context. Its specificity is not known. The record originates from a study of T cells in narcolepsy. On the study more broadly: Enrolled donors included narcolepsy type 1 or type 2 patients and healthy controls. Findings and limits, study-wide: Autoreactive HCRT-specific and TRIB2-specific clonotypes were marked in same-patient CSF-versus-blood CD4+ comparisons.

V lost 5 bases to trimming and J lost 2 bases, with 7 bases between them. CDR1 SGHTA and CDR2 FQGNSA come from the germline V gene. The CDR3 extends over 13 amino acids. Profiling relied on immunoSEQ multiplex PCR, and the TCRdb table lists in-frame clones only, not all of them. The repertoire holds tens of thousands of clones, with approximately 80% as singletons. The rearrangement uses TRBV7-2 and TRBJ1-5, with D hard to call. Sequenced material: CD45RA- memory CD4+ T cells from PBMCs. The source is a human donor with narcolepsy. The CDR3 is CASSIRGNQPQHF. CDR3 DNA sequence: TGTGCCAGCAGCATCCGCGGCAATCAGCCCCAGCATTTT.